This T cell receptor (beta chain) was recovered during a study of blood T cell repertoires in COVID-19. The data were produced by immunoSEQ multiplex PCR, yet TCRdb's version contains in-frame clones alone and is incomplete. Among approximately 280,000 clones listed, around 90% were seen once. Trimming at V came to 1 base and at J to 5 bases, leaving 5 bases not matched to a gene. CDR3 size: 15 residues. Germline CDR1 SGHRS, CDR2 YFSETQ. Sequencing used PBMCs or T cells enriched from blood (not recorded which). J is TRBJ1-4 and V is TRBV5-1, with TRBD1 matching over 7 bases. This TCR came from a woman aged 18-29 years with acute COVID-19. The CDR3 sequence is CASSLWGQQNEKLFF. Written as DNA, the CDR3 is TGCGCCAGCAGCTTGTGGGGACAGCAAAATGAAAAACTGTTTTTT.